The clone carrying this T cell receptor beta chain came up a few times. Its antigen is as yet unknown. This specimen comes from a study of molecular identifiers for immune sequencing clone quantification. Trimming took off 5 bases at V and 5 bases at J, with 15 bases between the two ends. The CDR3 is 14 residues long. Per the germline V gene, CDR1 is LNHDA and CDR2 is SQIVND (reference sequence). Naive CD8 libraries were made from about 21,000 to 970,000 sorted cells, and they used 10%, 30% or 50% RNA. Listed TCR primers, together with previously described methods, were used for the bulk TCR libraries. A single record per CDR3 protein comes from TCRdb applying MiXCR to the PCR reads. This table has about 630,000 distinct CDR3 sequences, about 25% appearing once. Study-level findings and limits: Spiked Jurkat TCR RNA from one cell was reportedly detectable among fewer than 1.3 million naive cells.

The sample comprised naive CD8+ T cells from blood, with Jurkat cell RNA spiked in. Subset given: FACS-sorted CD8+CD4-CCR7+CD45RA+ naive T cells. The V gene is TRBV19, the J gene TRBJ1-1; D is ambiguous. The clonotype comes from a human donor in good health. Some libraries in this study had Jurkat cell RNA spiked in. This chain's CDR3 is CASSPDPRGTEAFF. The DNA for the CDR3 is TGTGCCAGTAGTCCGGACCCCCGTGGGACTGAAGCTTTCTTT.